One and the same sample provided the 14 T cell receptor beta chains below, sequenced in a study of T cell responses to AZD1222 COVID-19 vaccine. Sequencing was performed with immunoSEQ multiplex PCR; in TCRdb, only in-frame clones are kept and a portion is missing. The repertoire includes about 140,000 clones, 93% of them detected once, and around 1% sits in the top ten. This specimen was peripheral blood, taken on day 0 of MenACWY control vaccination. Source of these receptors: an adult in good health.

This sequence joins TRBV5-1 and TRBJ2-7, with a possible D match to TRBD2 (7 bases). This CDR3 spans 14 amino acids. CDR1 SGHRS and CDR2 YFSETQ come from the germline V gene. V lost 2 bases and J 3 bases, leaving 12 bases between the germline ends. In DNA form, the CDR3 reads TGCGCCAGCAGCTTTCGAGGGGGGGACTACGAGCAGTACTTC. Translation: CASSFRGGDYEQYF.

The V and J genes are TRBV5-4 and TRBJ2-7; 13 bases match TRBD2. Trimming removed 3 bases from V and 3 bases from J; junction bases left unmatched: 3. In germline, CDR1 is SGHNT, CDR2 YYREEE (reference sequence). The CDR3 has 15 amino acids. The CDR3 DNA reads as TGTGCCAGCAGCTCGGGACTAGCGGGGAACTACGAGCAGTACTTC. Translated, it gives CASSSGLAGNYEQYF.

The DNA of the CDR3 is TGTGCCAGCAGCTTAGCAGCCGCAGGCGATGAGCAGTTCTTC. It specifies CASSLAAAGDEQFF. The chain is built from TRBV7-2 and TRBJ2-1; D unresolved. This CDR3 spans 14 amino acids. Trimming shortened V by 0 bases and J by 8 bases, and 11 bases separated the two germline ends. Germline V gives CDR1 SGHTA, CDR2 FQGNSA.

The gene calls are TRBV4-3 and TRBJ1-4; D might be TRBD1 (6 bases). The germline CDR1 and CDR2 sequences are LGHNA and YSLEER. The CDR3 has 14 amino acids. Trimming took off 4 bases at V and 6 bases at J, with 12 bases between the two ends. The CDR3 nucleotides are TGCGCCAGCAGCCGTGGACAGTCTGATGAAAAACTGTTTTTT. This gives the protein CASSRGQSDEKLFF.

This clone has a single count. At one end, the junction sequence differs from germline, possibly due to a read error. The CDR3 loop reads CAAGSGANVLTF. The CDR3, as DNA: TGCGCCGCCGGCTCTGGGGCCAACGTCCTGACTTTC. The gene calls are TRBV27 and TRBJ2-6; D unresolved. The CDR3 consists of 12 residues. The germline gives CDR1 MNHEY, CDR2 SMNVEV (reference sequence).

V usage is TRBV6-5 and J usage is TRBJ2-1; 7 bases align to TRBD1. With V trimmed by 6 bases and J by 2 bases, 7 bases remained unmatched. Per the germline V gene, CDR1 is MNHEY and CDR2 is SVGAGI. The CDR3 is 15 amino acids. The CDR3 spells CASRRTGFPYNEQFF. CDR3 nucleotides: TGTGCCAGCAGACGGACAGGCTTCCCCTACAATGAGCAGTTCTTC.

The chain combines TRBV4-2 with TRBJ2-1; D unresolved. This CDR3 is built from 16 residues. The V and J ends lost 0 bases and 10 bases respectively, with 19 bases between them. Germline CDR1 reads LGHNA; CDR2 reads YNFKEQ. The CDR3 sequence is CASSQEVRLLGREQFF. DNA for the CDR3: TGTGCCAGCAGCCAAGAGGTTCGACTCCTCGGCAGGGAGCAGTTCTTC.

The V gene is TRBV7-4, the J gene TRBJ1-4; 8 bases fit TRBD1. CDR1 and CDR2 from the germline V gene are SGHVT and SQSDAQ. CDR3 length: 15 amino acids. J lost 8 bases, V lost 5 bases, and 10 bases had no gene match. CDR3 DNA sequence: TGTGCCAGCAGCCCGCAGGTCAGGGGGCGGGAAAAACTGTTTTTT. This codes for CASSPQVRGREKLFF.

This rearrangement joins TRBV28 to TRBJ1-3; D not certain. The CDR3 spans 13 residues. V was pared by 5 bases and J by 1 base, with 6 bases between. Per germline, CDR1 MDHEN and CDR2 SYDVKM. Written as DNA, the CDR3 is TGTGCCAGCAGTCTCCCGTCTGGAAACACCATATATTTT. Its translation: CASSLPSGNTIYF.

This chain uses TRBV7-8 with TRBJ2-7; D remains unclear. Deletions cut 5 bases from V and 3 bases from J, with 17 bases between. Germline V gene lookup returns CDR1 SGHVS and CDR2 FQNEAQ. The length of the CDR3 is 15 residues. The CDR3 nucleotides read TGTGCCAGCAGCAAAGGTCAGGCCTTTAGCTACGAGCAGTACTTC. Residues: CASSKGQAFSYEQYF. Full variable domain (rest looked up from reference TRBV7-8 and TRBJ2-7): GAGVSQSPRYKVAKRGQDVALRCDPISGHVSLFWYQQALGQGPEFLTYFQNEAQLDKSGLPSDRFFAERPEGSVSTLKIQRTQQEDSAVYLCASSKGQAFSYEQYFGPGTRLTVT.

The chain combines TRBV5-4 with TRBJ2-7; D is unresolved. Germline-derived CDR1 and CDR2 are SGHNT and YYREEE (reference sequence). The CDR3 length is 15 residues. V was shortened by 4 bases and J by 1 base, with 15 bases between the two germline ends. CDR3: CASSLTATHSYEQYF. The CDR3 DNA is TGTGCCAGCAGCCTGACTGCGACACATTCCTACGAGCAGTACTTC.

The V call is TRBV3-1 (or the pseudogene TRBV3-2), the J call TRBJ1-2; TRBD1 might be the D (5 bases). The germline gives CDR1 LGHDT, CDR2 YNNKEL (reference sequence). The CDR3 has 15 residues. Trimming pared 4 bases from V and 4 bases from J, leaving 16 bases between. The CDR3, as DNA: TGTGCCAGCAGCCCCGAGGGACGTAGTTTCTATGGCTACACCTTC. It is translated as CASSPEGRSFYGYTF.

The chain recombines TRBV3-1 (or the pseudogene TRBV3-2) with TRBJ2-2; 10 bases fit TRBD1. CDR1 is LGHDT, CDR2 YNNKEL, per germline (reference sequence). CDR3 length: 16 amino acids. V was clipped by 5 bases and J by 3 bases; unmatched bases: 6. The chain's CDR3 is CASSGRGQGYTGELFF. The CDR3 region has the DNA TGTGCCAGCAGCGGCCGGGGACAGGGGTACACCGGGGAGCTGTTTTTT.

The V gene is TRBV27, the J gene TRBJ1-5; 7 bases align to TRBD1. Losses at the gene ends were 3 bases for V and 4 bases for J; bases not matched to a gene: 3. CDR1 is MNHEY and CDR2 is SMNVEV in the germline V gene (reference sequence). The CDR3 consists of 14 residues. This CDR3 reads CASSFRGLNQPQHF. The CDR3 DNA sequence: TGTGCCAGCAGTTTCAGGGGGTTGAATCAGCCCCAGCATTTT.